What follows are 12 T cell receptor beta chains derived from one specimen sequenced in a study of lung T cells in sarcoidosis with Löfgren's syndrome. MiXCR was run by TCRdb on the reads, yielding one entry per CDR3 protein. The sample records roughly 900 distinct CDR3 sequences, approximately 30% being singletons. Sequencing was done on a sample of CD4+ T cells from bronchoalveolar lavage fluid. These receptors came from a human donor with sarcoidosis (Löfgren's syndrome or another form), or a control subject (not recorded which).

By its share, this clonotype is hyperexpanded. The chain joins TRBV6-1 to TRBJ2-3, with no clear D. Germline-derived CDR1 and CDR2 are MNHNS and SASEGT. The CDR3 has 15 residues. Trimming took 6 bases from V and 6 from J, leaving 19 bases between them. CDR3 region: CASSLGDPKVDTQYF. CDR3 bases: TGTGCCAGCAGCCTCGGAGACCCCAAGGTCGATACGCAGTATTTT.

This clonotype is judged medium-sized. This sequence joins TRBV12-3 or TRBV12-4 and TRBJ2-5, with a tentative D call TRBD1 (5 bases). The CDR3 spans 15 residues. The V gene lost 8 bases and the J gene lost 5 bases, with 21 bases spanning the gap. The CDR3 region has the DNA TGTGCCAGCGGCCTTGACGGCAGGGCCGCGGAGACCCAGTACTTC. Translated: CASGLDGRAAETQYF.

This clonotype is labeled as medium-sized. The chain uses TRBV12-3 or TRBV12-4 and TRBJ2-5; the D gene is possibly TRBD1 (5 bases). The V and J ends lost 6 bases and 5 bases respectively, with 19 bases between them. This CDR3 has 15 amino acids. The CDR3 spells CASSLDGRAAETQYF. The CDR3 bases are TGTGCCAGCAGCCTTGACGGCAGGGCCGCGGAGACCCAGTACTTC.

Relative to its sample, this clonotype is medium-sized (0.01 to 0.1%). The chain joins TRBV12-3 or TRBV12-4 to TRBJ2-7; a weak D match, TRBD2 (6 bases). The CDR3 runs to 17 residues. The V end was cut by 0 bases, the J end by 3 bases, with 18 bases between. The CDR3 nucleotides are TGTGCCAGCAGTTTAGCGCGGGCGGGGTCTCCCGACTACGAGCAGTACTTC. This gives the protein CASSLARAGSPDYEQYF.

On this clonotype: Mismatch with germline at one junction end may stem from a read error. V is TRBV6-2 or TRBV6-3 and J is TRBJ2-1; D is perhaps TRBD1 or TRBD2 (5 bases each). The CDR3 totals 16 residues. Germline V gene lookup returns CDR1 MNHEY and CDR2 SVGEGT. The CDR3, as DNA: TGTGCCAGCAGGTACTCGTTCAGGGACCTGTGGAATGAGCAGTTCTTC. This translates into CASRYSFRDLWNEQFF.

In this sample, this clonotype is medium-sized. The V gene is TRBV5-1, the J gene TRBJ2-3; a weak D match, TRBD2 (6 bases). V was shortened by 0 bases and J by 0 bases, with 14 bases between the two germline ends. Germline values: CDR1 SGHRS, CDR2 YFSETQ. This CDR3 has 17 amino acids. The DNA of the CDR3 is TGCGCCAGCAGCTTGGCCCTGGGAAGCGGGAGCACAGATACGCAGTATTTT. It codes for CASSLALGSGSTDTQYF.

In its sample, this clonotype is medium-sized. A much larger clone sits a single nucleotide away, making a read error possible. The J gene is TRBJ2-3, the V gene TRBV19; D remains unclear. The CDR3 extends over 11 amino acids. CDR1 is LNHDA, CDR2 SQIVND, per germline (reference sequence). The CDR3 region is CARSMSDTQYF. In DNA, the CDR3 is TGTGCCCGTAGTATGTCAGATACGCAGTATTTT.

Of note for this clonotype: A read error may explain this, as a much larger clone is one base away. This chain connects TRBV20-1 to TRBJ1-5; D might be TRBD1 (5 bases). This CDR3 spans 13 amino acids. The germline CDR1 and CDR2 sequences are DFQATT and SNEGSKA (reference sequence). The CDR3 nucleotides are TGCAGTGCTTTCCTGGACAAGCTGAAGGCCCAGCGTTTT. It codes for CSAFLDKLKAQRF.

This clonotype rates as large. The gene calls are TRBV6-1 and TRBJ1-1; TRBD1 aligns across 7 bases. The CDR3 runs to 14 residues. Trimming cost V 10 bases and J 1 base; bases outside gene matches: 9. Germline V gene sequence: CDR1 MNHNS, CDR2 SASEGT. The CDR3 coding sequence is TGTGCCACCCAGGGGGGGTCCCCGAACACTGAAGCTTTCTTT. Translating gives CATQGGSPNTEAFF.

This clonotype was observed many times. The chain carries TRBV29-1 and TRBJ2-1; the D is unclear. Trimming removed 4 bases at V and 0 bases at J, with 10 bases between. The CDR3 covers 14 residues. Germline V gives CDR1 SQVTM, CDR2 ANQGSEA. CDR3 amino acids: CSVVGISSYNEQFF. The CDR3 nucleotides are TGCAGCGTTGTTGGGATCTCCTCCTACAATGAGCAGTTCTTC.

Within the sample, this clonotype is medium-sized. The chain uses TRBV6-2 or TRBV6-3 and TRBJ1-1; D perhaps matches TRBD1 (5 bases). The length of the CDR3 is 16 residues. The V gene lost 2 bases and the J gene lost 1 base, with 14 bases spanning the gap. CDR1 is MNHEY and CDR2 is SVGEGT in the germline V gene. In DNA, the CDR3 is TGTGCCAGCAGTTACCCGGGGCGCCGACAGAACACTGAAGCTTTCTTT. This gives the protein CASSYPGRRQNTEAFF.

This clonotype ranks as medium-sized. This chain links TRBV4-3 with TRBJ2-2; D is uncertain. Germline V CDR1 and CDR2: LGHNA, YSLEER. This CDR3 comprises 13 residues. Trimming shortened V by 1 base and J by 7 bases, and 7 bases separated the two germline ends. This CDR3 is CASSQVNGGELFF. As DNA, the CDR3 is TGCGCCAGCAGCCAAGTGAACGGCGGGGAGCTGTTTTTT.